This TCR beta chain was sequenced for a study of shared clonotypes between healthy human individuals. CD8 cells regarded as naive lacked CD45RO, were positively chosen for CCR7, and omitted terminally differentiated effector memory CD45RA+ cells. The method was immunoSEQ multiplex PCR; TCRdb's version includes in-frame clones alone and lacks a portion of them. In the table there are about 2,100,000 clones, approximately 94% of which are singletons. Trimming left V 6 bases short and J 2 bases short, with 8 bases between. The CDR3 has 13 amino acids. Germline CDR1 and CDR2: MNHNS and SASEGT. The rearrangement uses TRBV6-1 and TRBJ2-1, with no clear D. Sequences were obtained from naive CD8+ T cells from PBMCs. The TCR originated in a man younger than 35 in good health. Some clones in this sample may be carry-over from other donors' samples. As DNA, the CDR3 is TGTGCCAGCAGGCTTAAAACCTACAATGAGCAGTTCTTC. It is translated as CASRLKTYNEQFF.